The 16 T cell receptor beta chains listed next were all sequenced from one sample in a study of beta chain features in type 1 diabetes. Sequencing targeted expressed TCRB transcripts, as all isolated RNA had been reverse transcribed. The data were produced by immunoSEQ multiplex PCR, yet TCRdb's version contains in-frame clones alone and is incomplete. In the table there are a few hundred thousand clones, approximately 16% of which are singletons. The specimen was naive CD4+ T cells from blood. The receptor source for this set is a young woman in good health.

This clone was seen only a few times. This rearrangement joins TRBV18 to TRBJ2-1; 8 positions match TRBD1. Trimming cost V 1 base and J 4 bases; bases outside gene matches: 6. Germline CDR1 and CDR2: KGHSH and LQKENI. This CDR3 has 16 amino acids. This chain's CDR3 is CASSPRQGTLYNEQFF. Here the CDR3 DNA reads TGTGCCAGCTCACCACGACAGGGGACCCTATACAATGAGCAGTTCTTC.

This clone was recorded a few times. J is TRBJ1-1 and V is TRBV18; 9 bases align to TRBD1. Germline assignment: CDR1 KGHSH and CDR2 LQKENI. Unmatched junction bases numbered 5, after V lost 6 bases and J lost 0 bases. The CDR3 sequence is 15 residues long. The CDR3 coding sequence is TGTGCCAGCTCTCTTGGGACAGGGTTGAACACTGAAGCTTTCTTT. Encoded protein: CASSLGTGLNTEAFF.

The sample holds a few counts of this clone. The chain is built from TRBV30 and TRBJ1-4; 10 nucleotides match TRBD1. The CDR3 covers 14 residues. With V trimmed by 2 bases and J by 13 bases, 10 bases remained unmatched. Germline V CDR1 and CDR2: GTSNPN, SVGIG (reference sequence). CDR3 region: CAWSPGQGRGRLFF. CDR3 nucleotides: TGTGCCTGGAGTCCGGGACAGGGGAGGGGAAGACTGTTTTTT.

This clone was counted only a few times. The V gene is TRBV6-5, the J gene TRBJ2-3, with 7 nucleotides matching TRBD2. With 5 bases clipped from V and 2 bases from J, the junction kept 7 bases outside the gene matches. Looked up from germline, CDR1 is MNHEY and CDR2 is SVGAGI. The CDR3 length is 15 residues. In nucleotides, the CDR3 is TGTGCCAGCAGTCGACTAGCAGGAACCACAGATACGCAGTATTTT. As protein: CASSRLAGTTDTQYF.

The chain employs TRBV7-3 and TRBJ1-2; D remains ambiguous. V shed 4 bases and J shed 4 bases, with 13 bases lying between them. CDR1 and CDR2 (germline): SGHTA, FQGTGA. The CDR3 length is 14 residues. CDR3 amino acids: CASSSGLGGYGYTF. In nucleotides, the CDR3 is TGTGCCAGCAGCTCAGGACTCGGAGGCTATGGCTACACCTTC.

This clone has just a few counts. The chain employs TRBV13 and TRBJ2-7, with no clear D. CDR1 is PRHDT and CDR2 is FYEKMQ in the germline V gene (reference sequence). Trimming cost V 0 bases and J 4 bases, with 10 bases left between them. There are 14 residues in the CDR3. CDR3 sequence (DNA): TGTGCCAGCAGCTTAGGTCTGGCGGTTTACGAGCAGTACTTC. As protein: CASSLGLAVYEQYF.

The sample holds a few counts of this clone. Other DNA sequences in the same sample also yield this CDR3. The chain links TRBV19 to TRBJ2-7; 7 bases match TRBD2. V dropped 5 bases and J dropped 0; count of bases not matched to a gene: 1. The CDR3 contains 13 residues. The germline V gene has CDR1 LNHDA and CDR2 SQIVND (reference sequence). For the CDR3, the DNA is TGTGCCAGTAGTCCTAGCGGCTCCTACGAGCAGTACTTC. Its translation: CASSPSGSYEQYF.

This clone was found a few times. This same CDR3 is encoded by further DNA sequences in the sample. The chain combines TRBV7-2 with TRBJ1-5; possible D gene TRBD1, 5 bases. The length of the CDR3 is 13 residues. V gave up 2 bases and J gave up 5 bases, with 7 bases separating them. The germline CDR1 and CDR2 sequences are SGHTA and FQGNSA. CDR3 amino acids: CASSLTGDQPQHF. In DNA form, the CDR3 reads TGTGCCAGCAGCTTAACGGGGGATCAGCCCCAGCATTTT.

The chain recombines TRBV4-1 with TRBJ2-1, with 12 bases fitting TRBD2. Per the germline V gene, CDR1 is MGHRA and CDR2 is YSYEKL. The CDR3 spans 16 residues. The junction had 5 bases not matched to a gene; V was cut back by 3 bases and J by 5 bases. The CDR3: CASSQGLAGGDNEQFF. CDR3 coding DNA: TGCGCCAGCAGCCAGGGCCTAGCGGGAGGGGACAATGAGCAGTTCTTC.

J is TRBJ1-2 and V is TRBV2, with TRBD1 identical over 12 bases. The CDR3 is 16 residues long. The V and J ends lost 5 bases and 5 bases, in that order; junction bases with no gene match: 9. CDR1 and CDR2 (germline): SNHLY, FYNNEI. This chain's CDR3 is CASSSSGTGGWYGYTF. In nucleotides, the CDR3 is TGTGCCAGCAGTTCATCCGGGACAGGGGGCTGGTATGGCTACACCTTC.

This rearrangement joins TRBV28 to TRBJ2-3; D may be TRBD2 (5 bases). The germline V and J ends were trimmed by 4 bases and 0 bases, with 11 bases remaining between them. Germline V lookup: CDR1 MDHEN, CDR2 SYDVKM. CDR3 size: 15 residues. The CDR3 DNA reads TGTGCCAGCAGTTCCCCGACGGGGAGCACAGATACGCAGTATTTT. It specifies CASSSPTGSTDTQYF.

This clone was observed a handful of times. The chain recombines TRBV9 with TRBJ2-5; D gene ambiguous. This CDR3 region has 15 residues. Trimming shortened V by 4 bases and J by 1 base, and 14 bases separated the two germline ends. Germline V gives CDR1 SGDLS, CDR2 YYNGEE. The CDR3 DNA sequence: TGTGCCAGCAGCTCTCGCCTTCTAGGCCAAGAGACCCAGTACTTC. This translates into CASSSRLLGQETQYF. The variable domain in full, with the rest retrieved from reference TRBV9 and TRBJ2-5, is DSGVTQTPKHLITATGQRVTLRCSPRSGDLSVYWYQQSLDQGLQFLIQYYNGEERAKGNILERFSAQQFPDLHSELNLSSLELGDSALYFCASSSRLLGQETQYFGPGTRLLVL.

The CDR3 bases are TGCGCCAGCAGCTTGAGTAGCGGGAGGGCAAATGAGCAGTTCTTC. It encodes CASSLSSGRANEQFF. V usage is TRBV5-1 and J usage is TRBJ2-1; 11 bases agree with TRBD2. The V segment lost 1 base and the J segment 7 bases; nucleotides outside the gene matches: 4. Germline loops: CDR1 SGHRS, CDR2 YFSETQ. The length of the CDR3 is 15 residues.

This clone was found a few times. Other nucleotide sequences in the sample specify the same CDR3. The CDR3 sequence: CASSLNRDSNQPQHF. In DNA form, the CDR3 reads TGTGCCAGCAGCCTCAACCGGGACAGTAATCAGCCCCAGCATTTT. This chain uses TRBV7-2 with TRBJ1-5; 7 bases agree with TRBD1. This CDR3 comprises 15 residues. The trim removed 5 bases at V and 4 bases at J, leaving 8 bases unmatched. CDR1 is SGHTA and CDR2 is FQGNSA in the germline V gene.

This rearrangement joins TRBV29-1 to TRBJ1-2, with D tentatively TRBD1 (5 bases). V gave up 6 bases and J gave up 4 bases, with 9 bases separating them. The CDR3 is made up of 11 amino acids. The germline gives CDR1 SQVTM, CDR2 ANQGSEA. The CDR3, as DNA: TGCAGCGTCGGGGGTCTCTATGGCTACACCTTC. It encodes CSVGGLYGYTF.

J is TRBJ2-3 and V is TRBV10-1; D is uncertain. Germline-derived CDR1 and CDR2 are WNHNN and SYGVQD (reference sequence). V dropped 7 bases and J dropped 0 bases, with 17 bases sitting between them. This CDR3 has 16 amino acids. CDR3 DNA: TGCGCCAGCACTCCACTTCCTTCCTCTAGCACAGATACGCAGTATTTT. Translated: CASTPLPSSSTDTQYF.